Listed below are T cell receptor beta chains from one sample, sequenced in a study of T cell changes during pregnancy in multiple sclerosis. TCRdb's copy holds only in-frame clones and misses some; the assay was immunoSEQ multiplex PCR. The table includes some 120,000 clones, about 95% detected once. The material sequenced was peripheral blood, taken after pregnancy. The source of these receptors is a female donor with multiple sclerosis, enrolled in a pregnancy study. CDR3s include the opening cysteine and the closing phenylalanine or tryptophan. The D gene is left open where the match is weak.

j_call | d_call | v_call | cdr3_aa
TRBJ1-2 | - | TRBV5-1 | CASSLNTEVSGYTF
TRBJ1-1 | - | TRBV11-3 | CASSLDWNTEAFF
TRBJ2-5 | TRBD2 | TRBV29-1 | CSGSGRAVETQYF
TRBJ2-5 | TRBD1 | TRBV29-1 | CSAGQTQETQYF
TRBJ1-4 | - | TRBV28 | CASRWAGVFSEKLFF
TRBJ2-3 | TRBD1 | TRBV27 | CASSFLTGENDTQYF
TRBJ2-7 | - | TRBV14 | CASSQDQPPGAYEQYF
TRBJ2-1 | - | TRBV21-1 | CASNPCGGLAGDEQFF
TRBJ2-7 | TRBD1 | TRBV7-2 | CASSSDRVYEQYF
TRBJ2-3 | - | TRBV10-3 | CAISHSDTQYF